The 9 T cell receptor beta chains reported below all come from one sample, sequenced in a study of healthy donors' naive CD4 and CD8 T cells. Starting from about 0.55 ug of total RNA, TCR libraries were made with linear amplification. TCRdb re-called the reads through MiXCR, storing one row per CDR3 protein. The data show about 200,000 distinct CDR3 sequences, with over 60% seen just once and roughly 2.3% held by the top ten. Material for sequencing was naive CD4+ and CD8+ T cells sorted from blood, pooled from several donors. The receptors here all came from a pool of human donors in good health; the sample pools cells from several healthy donors.

To note about this clonotype: An end of the junction differs from the germline gene, which may be a read error. The gene calls are TRBV5-4 and TRBJ2-1; D possibly corresponds to TRBD2 (5 bases). This CDR3 is 15 amino acids long. Looked up from germline, CDR1 is SGHNT and CDR2 is YYREEE (reference sequence). DNA for the CDR3: TGTGCCAGCAGCTCATCCGCCGGGGTCAACGATGAGCAGTTCTTT. This sequence encodes CASSSSAGVNDEQFF. The full variable domain, in which reference TRBV5-4 and TRBJ2-1 provide the parts outside the CDR3, is ETGVTQSPTHLIKTRGQQVTLRCSSQSGHNTVSWYQQALGQGPQFIFQYYREEENGRGNFPPRFSGLQFPNYSSELNVNALELDDSALYLCASSSSAGVNDEQFFGPGTRLTVL.

The genes are TRBV4-1 and TRBJ1-6, with 11 bases that match TRBD1. V gave up 4 bases and J gave up 4 bases; unmatched junction bases: 3. Germline V gene lookup returns CDR1 MGHRA and CDR2 YSYEKL. The CDR3 length is 16 residues. The CDR3 DNA is TGCGCCAGCAGCCCCGGACAGGGGGCGTATAATTCACCCCTCCACTTT. It translates to CASSPGQGAYNSPLHF.

There are a few counts of this clonotype. V gene TRBV29-1 combines with J gene TRBJ1-1, with 7 nucleotides matching TRBD1. With V trimmed by 4 bases and J by 4 bases, 3 bases remained unmatched. The germline V gene encodes CDR1 SQVTM and CDR2 ANQGSEA. The CDR3 sequence is 12 residues long. In DNA form, the CDR3 reads TGCAGCGTTGTACAGGGGACCACTGAAGCTTTCTTT. Amino acid sequence: CSVVQGTTEAFF.

The chain recombines TRBV10-3 with TRBJ1-6; 7 bases line up with TRBD1. V lost 0 bases and J lost 8; bases outside the gene matches: 7. The CDR3 spans 16 residues. The V gene's germline CDR1 is ENHRY and CDR2 SYGVKD. The CDR3 bases are TGTGCCATCAGTGAGTCTTACAGGGGCTCCGATTCACCCCTCCACTTT. Its protein product is CAISESYRGSDSPLHF.

This clonotype appeared a few times. The chain joins TRBV19 to TRBJ2-1, with 10 bases identical to TRBD2. Germline lookup yields CDR1 LNHDA and CDR2 SQIVND (reference sequence). This CDR3 region has 15 residues. V was clipped by 4 bases and J by 7 bases; unmatched bases: 7. The CDR3 nucleotides are TGTGCCAGTAGTAGGGGAGCGGGAGGGCCGAATGAGCAGTTCTTC. It codes for CASSRGAGGPNEQFF.

This chain joins TRBV10-1 and TRBJ2-7; TRBD1 aligns across 9 bases. The CDR3 has 13 residues. The germline gives CDR1 WNHNN, CDR2 SYGVQD (reference sequence). The J segment lost 11 bases and the V segment lost 3 bases, leaving 8 bases of the junction unmatched. DNA for the CDR3: TGCGCCAGCAGTGACGGGACAGGGAGGATGGAGTACTTC. Amino acid sequence: CASSDGTGRMEYF.

The chain is built from TRBV27 and TRBJ1-6; 7 bases match TRBD1. V was pared by 4 bases and J by 16 bases, with 10 bases of the junction left unmatched. The CDR3 length is 13 residues. CDR1 is MNHEY and CDR2 is SMNVEV in the germline V gene (reference sequence). The CDR3 sequence is CASSSRTGGRLHF. The CDR3 DNA reads TGTGCCAGCAGTTCCCGGACAGGCGGGAGACTCCACTTT.

This clonotype showed up just once. This sequence joins TRBV4-3 and TRBJ1-1, with D possibly TRBD1 on 6 matching bases. This CDR3 spans 14 amino acids. With 4 bases removed from V and 1 base from J, the gap between germline ends came to 10 bases. Germline values: CDR1 LGHNA, CDR2 YSLEER. The CDR3 region has the DNA TGCGCCAGCAGCCTGGGGGCGGAGAACACTGAAGCTTTCTTT. Amino acid sequence: CASSLGAENTEAFF.

Here the CDR3 reads CASSYGTPMNTEAFF. The CDR3 DNA reads as TGTGCCAGCAGTTACGGGACCCCGATGAACACTGAAGCTTTCTTT. V and J are TRBV6-5 and TRBJ1-1, with TRBD1 as a possible D gene (5 bases). The CDR3 loop spans 15 amino acids. Germline CDR1 is MNHEY and CDR2 is SVGAGI. The ends were cut back, 2 bases at V and 0 bases at J, with 10 bases in the middle.